A single sample gave rise to the 18 T cell receptor beta chains below, sequenced in a study of control samples from healthy donors and cancer patients. Generated by immunoSEQ multiplex PCR, the TCRdb table keeps only in-frame clones and is missing some. Seen here are over 80,000 clones, roughly 83% observed once, and the top ten hold 10% to 13%. Input material: blood. These receptors all come from a woman in her 30s in good health.

The rearrangement joins TRBV7-2 to TRBJ1-6; 8 positions agree with TRBD1. The V gene end was trimmed by 5 bases and the J gene end by 8 bases; junction bases not matched to a gene: 8. Germline assignment: CDR1 SGHTA and CDR2 FQGNSA. CDR3 length: 15 residues. This chain's CDR3 is CASSLDRGRDSPLHF. CDR3 bases: TGTGCCAGCAGCCTCGACAGGGGAAGGGATTCACCCCTCCACTTT.

This clone was recorded only once. The rearrangement uses TRBV9 and TRBJ1-3; TRBD1 might be the D (6 bases). The CDR3 has 15 residues. Germline V gene lookup returns CDR1 SGDLS and CDR2 YYNGEE. With 4 bases removed from V and 3 bases from J, the gap between germline ends came to 14 bases. The chain's CDR3 is CASSHPGQSGNTIYF. CDR3 nucleotides: TGTGCCAGCAGCCACCCCGGACAGAGTGGAAACACCATATATTTT. The full variable domain, completed using reference TRBV9 and TRBJ1-3, is DSGVTQTPKHLITATGQRVTLRCSPRSGDLSVYWYQQSLDQGLQFLIQYYNGEERAKGNILERFSAQQFPDLHSELNLSSLELGDSALYFCASSHPGQSGNTIYFGEGSWLTVV.

The V and J genes are TRBV14 and TRBJ1-1; no reliable D call. The CDR3 consists of 15 residues. Germline assignment: CDR1 SGHDN and CDR2 FVKESK. V dropped 0 bases and J dropped 3 bases, with 11 bases sitting between them. CDR3 coding DNA: TGTGCCAGCAGCCAAGAGCTCAGCCCCCACACTGAAGCTTTCTTT. It specifies CASSQELSPHTEAFF.

The V call is TRBV11-2, the J call TRBJ2-7; 7 bases agree with TRBD1. V lost 4 bases and J lost 0; bases outside the gene matches: 9. The CDR3 runs 16 residues. Germline V gene sequence: CDR1 SGHAT, CDR2 FQNNGV. The chain's CDR3 is CASSYLTGRSSYEQYF. Written as DNA, the CDR3 is TGTGCCAGCAGCTATCTGACAGGGCGAAGCTCCTACGAGCAGTACTTC.

The chain couples TRBV9 to TRBJ1-3; TRBD1 aligns across 10 bases. The CDR3 contains 15 residues. Germline V gene lookup returns CDR1 SGDLS and CDR2 YYNGEE. V was clipped by 2 bases and J by 2 bases; unmatched bases: 1. The CDR3 protein is CASSVGQGAGNTIYF. CDR3 nucleotide sequence: TGTGCCAGCAGCGTCGGACAGGGGGCTGGAAACACCATATATTTT.

The chain has TRBV3-1 (or the pseudogene TRBV3-2) and TRBJ2-3, with a possible D match to TRBD1 (5 bases). The germline V gene encodes CDR1 LGHDT and CDR2 YNNKEL (reference sequence). The CDR3 contains 15 residues. V gave up 0 bases and J gave up 2 bases, with 9 bases separating them. CDR3 DNA sequence: TGTGCCAGCAGCCAAGATAGGGGCCCCACAGATACGCAGTATTTT. Protein: CASSQDRGPTDTQYF.

The chain couples TRBV28 to TRBJ1-1, with 8 nucleotides matching TRBD1. The CDR3 consists of 15 residues. After removal of 7 bases from V and 1 base from J, the junction contained 8 bases not matched to a gene. Germline lookup yields CDR1 MDHEN and CDR2 SYDVKM. This chain's CDR3 is CASTGTGYANTEAFF. CDR3 nucleotides: TGTGCCAGCACGGGGACAGGATATGCGAACACTGAAGCTTTCTTT. The variable domain in full, with the rest retrieved from reference TRBV28 and TRBJ1-1, is DVKVTQSSRYLVKRTGEKVFLECVQDMDHENMFWYRQDPGLGLRLIYFSYDVKMKEKGDIPEGYSVSREKKERFSLILESASTNQTSMYLCASTGTGYANTEAFFGQGTRLTVV.

The chain joins TRBV2 to TRBJ1-1, with TRBD1 matching over 7 bases. The germline gives CDR1 SNHLY, CDR2 FYNNEI. The V segment lost 6 bases and the J segment 1 base; nucleotides outside the gene matches: 2. This CDR3 comprises 13 residues. CDR3 sequence reads: CASRRGPNTEAFF. In DNA form, the CDR3 reads TGTGCCAGCAGGAGGGGGCCGAACACTGAAGCTTTCTTT.

The chain joins TRBV19 to TRBJ1-4, with D possibly matching TRBD1 (6 bases). The CDR3 sequence is 12 residues long. Trimming took off 6 bases at V and 5 bases at J, with 7 bases between the two ends. Looked up from germline, CDR1 is LNHDA and CDR2 is SQIVND (reference sequence). CDR3 DNA sequence: TGTGCCAGTAGCAGGGGCAATGAAAAACTGTTTTTT. Its protein is CASSRGNEKLFF.

The V call is TRBV10-3, the J call TRBJ1-4; 9 bases are shared with TRBD1. The CDR3 runs to 15 residues. Germline CDR1 ENHRY, CDR2 SYGVKD. V was pared by 9 bases and J by 11 bases, with 16 bases of the junction left unmatched. CDR3 sequence (DNA): TGTGCCATTTCCGGGACAGGGACTCTCGGGGGGAAACTGTTTTTT. Protein sequence: CAISGTGTLGGKLFF.

This chain uses TRBV6-1 with TRBJ2-1; 14 bases are a match to TRBD2. CDR1 and CDR2 (germline): MNHNS, SASEGT. V was pared by 4 bases and J by 5 bases, with 4 bases of the junction left unmatched. This CDR3 spans 16 amino acids. The CDR3 DNA follows: TGTGCCAGCAGTGCCCCGGGACTAGCGGGGGACAATGAGCAGTTCTTC. The encoded protein is CASSAPGLAGDNEQFF.

The CDR3 region has the DNA TGCGCCAGCAGCCCCAAGGACAGGGCGTTCTCTGGAAACACCATATATTTT. Amino acids: CASSPKDRAFSGNTIYF. The V call is TRBV4-1, the J call TRBJ1-3; 8 bases agree with TRBD1. V trimming: 4 bases; J trimming: 0 bases; junction bases outside the gene matches: 8. Germline V gene sequence: CDR1 MGHRA, CDR2 YSYEKL. This CDR3 spans 17 amino acids.

This rearrangement joins TRBV4-3 to TRBJ2-1; 7 positions agree with TRBD2. Trimming took 0 bases from V and 1 from J; bases not matched to a gene: 6. Germline CDR1 reads LGHNA; CDR2 reads YSLEER. CDR3 size: 17 residues. The CDR3 DNA reads as TGCGCCAGCAGCCAAGATTGGAGCGGGGCGTCCTACAATGAGCAGTTCTTC. Protein product: CASSQDWSGASYNEQFF.

The rearrangement uses TRBV19 and TRBJ1-2; TRBD1 agrees at 8 bases. V lost 3 bases to trimming and J lost 5 bases; unmatched junction nucleotides: 14. Germline CDR1 and CDR2: LNHDA and SQIVND (reference sequence). The CDR3 is 17 amino acids. The CDR3 bases are TGTGCCAGTAGTATGGCCCCGACAGGGGCCCCTAGGTATGGCTACACCTTC. It translates to CASSMAPTGAPRYGYTF.

The rearrangement uses TRBV18 and TRBJ1-1; D not resolved. The CDR3 is 12 amino acids. CDR1 and CDR2 from the germline V gene are KGHSH and LQKENI. V was trimmed by 0 bases and J by 1 base, leaving 0 bases between them. The chain's CDR3 is CASSPPNTEAFF. CDR3 DNA: TGTGCCAGCTCACCACCGAACACTGAAGCTTTCTTT.

For this clone: One end of the junction fails to match germline, which may point to a read error. The chain employs TRBV2 and TRBJ1-2, with no clear D. The germline gives CDR1 SNHLY, CDR2 FYNNEI. This CDR3 has 12 residues. CDR3 coding DNA: TGTGCCAGCACAGACTCGGGGTATGGCTACATCTTC. This codes for CASTDSGYGYIF.

The genes are TRBV6-1 and TRBJ1-3, with D unclear. V lost 4 bases to trimming and J lost 0 bases, with 13 bases between them. The length of the CDR3 is 16 residues. Germline CDR1 is MNHNS and CDR2 is SASEGT. CDR3 sequence reads: CASSASPISSGNTIYF. The CDR3 DNA reads TGTGCCAGCAGTGCCTCTCCTATCAGCTCTGGAAACACCATATATTTT.

The CDR3 DNA reads as TGCGCCAGCAGTGAGTCCAGGGGTCTAGGCTATGGCTACACCTTC. Translating it yields CASSESRGLGYGYTF. The rearrangement joins TRBV10-1 to TRBJ1-2, with D tentatively TRBD1 (6 bases). This CDR3 contains 15 residues. The V end was cut by 0 bases, the J end by 4 bases, with 12 bases between. CDR1 and CDR2 (germline): WNHNN, SYGVQD (reference sequence).